This record concerns one T cell receptor (beta chain) sequence. What it binds is not known. The CDR3 consists of 14 residues. In germline, CDR1 is MDHEN, CDR2 SYDVKM. V was shortened by 4 bases and J by 4 bases, with 13 bases between the two germline ends. These data belong to a study of OX40 agonist ivuxolimab in advanced cancers. Study in general: Cancers in dose escalation were hepatocellular, melanoma, renal cell and head and neck. Of mixed ages from roughly 23 to 80 and averaging about 65 years, the group was approximately 84% male. Of the participants, about 40% had some prior anti-PD-1, anti-PD-L1 or anti-CTLA-4 therapy, which was allowed. Broader study findings: Clonal expansion by week 6 occurred in CD4+ and CD8+ blood T cells (at 0.1 to 3.0 mg/kg).

Repertoires were generated with immunoSEQ multiplex PCR, while TCRdb's copy carries only in-frame clones and drops some. This table holds tens of thousands of clones, about 89% found once. The rearrangement links TRBV28 to TRBJ2-5; D perhaps matches TRBD2 (6 bases). Sequenced material: CD4+ or CD8+ T cells sorted from blood, taken in a trial of the OX40 agonist ivuxolimab. The source of this sequence is an adult with an advanced solid tumor such as melanoma, head and neck, liver or kidney cancer. The CDR3 protein is CASSSGVRVETQYF. The CDR3 DNA follows: TGTGCCAGCAGTTCGGGGGTTAGGGTAGAGACCCAGTACTTC.